Sequencing of this TCR beta chain was carried out in a study of blood T cell repertoires in COVID-19. On the study more broadly: PBMCs, B-cell-depleted T cells, or T cells were the source of the cDNA or gDNA that made up the material.

This clone was seen only a few times. The V end lost 6 bases, the J end lost 5 bases, and 13 bases lay between the germline ends. Per germline, CDR1 MNHEY and CDR2 SMNVEV (reference sequence). The CDR3 runs 13 residues. In the original analysis: From reference gene primer amplification, estimates of nucleated cell counts were derived. The assay was immunoSEQ multiplex PCR, and TCRdb's table has in-frame clones only and misses some. V, J and clone size were drawn from that table, and D and trimming were deduced from the DNA. The data show a few hundred thousand clones, 65% to 90% seen once. What was sequenced was peripheral blood. The chain recombines TRBV27 with TRBJ1-1; D is undetermined. This TCR was sampled from a woman aged 45-65 years with acute or convalescent COVID-19. CDR3 bases: TGTGCCAGCAGCTCCCAGGTATGGACTGAAGCTTTCTTT. This codes for CASSSQVWTEAFF.